Detailed here is one TCR beta chain. The CDR3 is made up of 16 amino acids. CDR1 is SGHVS and CDR2 is FNYEAQ in the germline V gene. V shed 5 bases, J shed 3 bases, and the junction held 8 bases outside the gene matches. The assay was immunoSEQ multiplex PCR, and TCRdb's table has in-frame clones only and misses some. The repertoire holds over 2,000,000 clones, with around 95% as singletons. These data originate in a study of shared clonotypes between healthy human individuals. CD45RO-negative CD8 cells positively selected for CCR7 made up the naive population, which excluded terminally differentiated effector memory CD45RA+ cells.

V usage is TRBV7-6 and J usage is TRBJ1-5; 9 nucleotides match TRBD1. This TCR was sampled from a man aged 18-30 years in good health. Some clones in this sample may be carry-over from other donors' samples. Material for sequencing was naive CD8+ T cells from PBMCs. The CDR3 DNA is TGTGCCAGCAGCCCCAGGACAGGGGAGACCAATCAGCCCCAGCATTTT. It translates to CASSPRTGETNQPQHF. Full variable domain (missing parts from reference TRBV7-6 and TRBJ1-5): GAGVSQSPRYKVTKRGQDVALRCDPISGHVSLYWYRQALGQGPEFLTYFNYEAQQDKSGLPNDRFSAERPEGSISTLTIQRTEQRDSAMYRCASSPRTGETNQPQHFGDGTRLSIL.